The rows below give T cell receptor beta chains drawn from one sample of a study of OX40 agonist ivuxolimab in advanced cancers. Measured with immunoSEQ multiplex PCR; TCRdb has only the in-frame clones, and not every one. This table has about 100,000 clones, around 96% appearing once. This material consisted of CD4+ or CD8+ T cells sorted from blood, taken in a trial of the OX40 agonist ivuxolimab. All receptors come from an adult with an advanced solid tumor such as melanoma, head and neck, liver or kidney cancer. Both conserved end residues are part of each CDR3. D genes are given only for firm matches. Size is omitted from some rows. Given values are once, few, many or a class for expanded clones.

j_call: TRBJ2-3; v_call: TRBV2; clone_size: .; d_call: .; cdr3_length: 13; cdr3_nt: TGTGCCAGCTCTAAGGGTCAGGACGGGACGCAGTATTTT; cdr3_aa: CASSKGQDGTQYF
j_call: TRBJ2-7; v_call: TRBV10-3; clone_size: .; d_call: TRBD2; cdr3_length: 17; cdr3_nt: TGTGCCATCATGCCAGGGGCCATGACTAGCGGGAGCTACGAGCAGTACTTC; cdr3_aa: CAIMPGAMTSGSYEQYF
j_call: TRBJ1-2; v_call: TRBV7-8; clone_size: .; d_call: .; cdr3_length: 15; cdr3_nt: TGTGCCAGCAGCTTAGTTGTCGGTTCTAACTATGGCTACACCTTC; cdr3_aa: CASSLVVGSNYGYTF
j_call: TRBJ1-1; v_call: TRBV14; clone_size: .; d_call: .; cdr3_length: 14; cdr3_nt: TGTGCCAGCAGCCAAGCCCAAAACATCGCTGAAGCTTTCTTT; cdr3_aa: CASSQAQNIAEAFF
j_call: TRBJ2-1; v_call: TRBV18; clone_size: .; d_call: TRBD1; cdr3_length: 15; cdr3_nt: TGTGCCAGCTCACCAATGGGACAGGGGAGTAATGAGCAGTTCTTC; cdr3_aa: CASSPMGQGSNEQFF
j_call: TRBJ2-5; v_call: TRBV7-7; clone_size: .; d_call: TRBD1; cdr3_length: 14; cdr3_nt: TGTGCCAGCAGCTCCAGGGACAGCCAAGAGACCCAGTACTTC; cdr3_aa: CASSSRDSQETQYF
j_call: TRBJ1-5; v_call: TRBV27; clone_size: .; d_call: TRBD1; cdr3_length: 14; cdr3_nt: TGTGCCAGCAGCTCCGGGACAGTCAATCAGCCCCAGCATTTT; cdr3_aa: CASSSGTVNQPQHF
j_call: TRBJ2-3; v_call: TRBV29-1; clone_size: .; d_call: TRBD2; cdr3_length: 14; cdr3_nt: TGCAGCGTCGGGACTAGCGGGCTTACAGATACGCAGTATTTT; cdr3_aa: CSVGTSGLTDTQYF
j_call: TRBJ2-7; v_call: TRBV11-2; clone_size: .; d_call: .; cdr3_length: 12; cdr3_nt: TGTGCCAGCAGCCCCCGCTCGGACGAGCAGTACTTC; cdr3_aa: CASSPRSDEQYF
j_call: TRBJ1-1; v_call: TRBV15; clone_size: .; d_call: .; cdr3_length: 13; cdr3_nt: TGTGCCACCAGCAGAGACAGGGTCGCTGAAGCTTTCTTT; cdr3_aa: CATSRDRVAEAFF
j_call: TRBJ1-5; v_call: TRBV6-6; clone_size: .; d_call: TRBD1; cdr3_length: 15; cdr3_nt: TGTGCCAGCAGACAAGACAGGGCAAGCAATCAGCCCCAGCATTTT; cdr3_aa: CASRQDRASNQPQHF
j_call: TRBJ2-1; v_call: TRBV28; clone_size: .; d_call: TRBD1; cdr3_length: 17; cdr3_nt: TGTGCCAGCAGTTTTGGACAGGGCCCAACCACCGGTGATGAGCAGTTCTTC; cdr3_aa: CASSFGQGPTTGDEQFF
j_call: TRBJ2-7; v_call: TRBV6-6; clone_size: .; d_call: TRBD1; cdr3_length: 14; cdr3_nt: TGTGCCAGCCAAACCTGGGACAGGCGGTACGAGCAGTACTTC; cdr3_aa: CASQTWDRRYEQYF
j_call: TRBJ2-1; v_call: TRBV7-9; clone_size: .; d_call: TRBD2; cdr3_length: 16; cdr3_nt: TGTGCCAGCAGCTACCGGGCAGCGGGAGGACCCAATGAGCAGTTCTTC; cdr3_aa: CASSYRAAGGPNEQFF
j_call: TRBJ2-1; v_call: TRBV28; clone_size: .; d_call: .; cdr3_length: 14; cdr3_nt: TGTGCCAGCAGTTCGGGGACCTTAAACAATGAGCAGTTCTTC; cdr3_aa: CASSSGTLNNEQFF
j_call: TRBJ2-1; v_call: TRBV19; clone_size: once; d_call: TRBD2; cdr3_length: 15; cdr3_nt: TGTGCCAGTACCATAAGCGGGAGCCAGTACAATGAGCAGTTCTTC; cdr3_aa: CASTISGSQYNEQFF
j_call: TRBJ2-2; v_call: TRBV28; clone_size: .; d_call: TRBD1; cdr3_length: 13; cdr3_nt: TGTGCCAGCAGTATCACAGGGGCCAGGGAGCTGTTTTTT; cdr3_aa: CASSITGARELFF
j_call: TRBJ2-3; v_call: TRBV7-9; clone_size: once; d_call: TRBD2; cdr3_length: 16; cdr3_nt: TGTGCCAGCAGCCCCTCTAGCGGGGGGGCCGAAGATACGCAGTATTTT; cdr3_aa: CASSPSSGGAEDTQYF
j_call: TRBJ1-6; v_call: TRBV28; clone_size: few; d_call: .; cdr3_length: 15; cdr3_nt: TGTGCCAGCAGTCCACATACGGGGAATAATTCACCCCTCCACTTT; cdr3_aa: CASSPHTGNNSPLHF
j_call: TRBJ1-1; v_call: TRBV6-6; clone_size: .; d_call: .; cdr3_length: 16; cdr3_nt: TGTGCCAGCAGTTACCGTGAACAGGGTACGAACACTGAAGCTTTCTTT; cdr3_aa: CASSYREQGTNTEAFF